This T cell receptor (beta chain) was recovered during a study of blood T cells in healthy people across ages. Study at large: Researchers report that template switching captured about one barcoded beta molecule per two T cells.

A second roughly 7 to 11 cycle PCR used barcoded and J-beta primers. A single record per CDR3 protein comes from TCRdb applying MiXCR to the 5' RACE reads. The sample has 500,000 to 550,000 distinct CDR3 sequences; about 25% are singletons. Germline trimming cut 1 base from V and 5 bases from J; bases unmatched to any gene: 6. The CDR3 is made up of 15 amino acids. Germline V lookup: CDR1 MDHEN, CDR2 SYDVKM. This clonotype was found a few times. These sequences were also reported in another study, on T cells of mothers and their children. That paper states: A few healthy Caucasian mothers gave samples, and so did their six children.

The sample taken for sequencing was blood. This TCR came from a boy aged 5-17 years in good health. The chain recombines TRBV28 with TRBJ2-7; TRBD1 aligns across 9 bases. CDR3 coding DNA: TGTGCCAGCAGTTTATACGGGACAGGGTCCCACGAGCAGTACTTC. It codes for CASSLYGTGSHEQYF.